This passage covers 25 T cell receptor beta chains from one sample sequenced in a study of cytomegalovirus exposure and HLA in healthy donors. With 60 Vbeta and 13 Jbeta primers, the PCR was carried out. Clones were sequenced by immunoSEQ multiplex PCR, and TCRdb holds only the in-frame ones, with some missing. The sample yields about 170,000 clones, 75% to 90% seen once. The specimen was PBMCs. The receptors shown here come from a male donor in good health and CMV-seronegative.

The table lists this clone with a few counts. The sample holds other DNA sequences that translate to the same CDR3. J is TRBJ1-1 and V is TRBV9, with a weak D call TRBD1 (5 bases). V lost 2 bases and J 0 bases, leaving 11 bases between the germline ends. Germline-derived CDR1 and CDR2 are SGDLS and YYNGEE. The CDR3 runs 15 residues. CDR3 sequence reads: CASSVGGRMNTEAFF. The CDR3 DNA follows: TGTGCCAGCAGCGTCGGGGGGAGAATGAACACTGAAGCTTTCTTT.

The chain carries TRBV27 and TRBJ2-7; perhaps TRBD1 as D (6 bases). The CDR3 length is 14 residues. Trimming took 1 base from V and 7 from J, leaving 14 bases between them. Germline CDR1 reads MNHEY; CDR2 reads SMNVEV (reference sequence). CDR3: CASSLYQGLDEQYF. In DNA form, the CDR3 reads TGTGCCAGCAGTTTATATCAGGGGCTGGATGAGCAGTACTTC.

This chain links TRBV19 with TRBJ2-6; 8 bases are shared with TRBD1. The CDR3 is 19 amino acids. CDR1 and CDR2 (germline): LNHDA, SQIVND (reference sequence). After removal of 4 bases from V and 0 bases from J, the junction contained 11 bases not matched to a gene. Here the CDR3 reads CASSRLPGQASSGANVLTF. CDR3 DNA: TGTGCCAGTAGTAGACTCCCGGGACAGGCAAGCTCTGGGGCCAACGTCCTGACTTTC.

This chain connects TRBV18 to TRBJ1-1; tentatively, D is TRBD1 (5 bases). This CDR3 spans 13 amino acids. Trimming took off 2 bases at V and 7 bases at J, with 11 bases between the two ends. The germline CDR1 and CDR2 sequences are KGHSH and LQKENI. The CDR3, as DNA: TGTGCCAGCTCACCAGAATACAGGAATGAAGCTTTCTTT. Translated: CASSPEYRNEAFF.

V usage is TRBV5-4 and J usage is TRBJ1-2; TRBD1 matches at 7 bases. Germline CDR1 and CDR2: SGHNT and YYREEE (reference sequence). This CDR3 region has 15 residues. Losses at the gene ends were 0 bases for V and 7 bases for J; bases not matched to a gene: 9. CDR3 loop: CASSLGDRVTIGYTF. Here the CDR3 DNA reads TGTGCCAGCAGCTTGGGGGACAGAGTCACTATTGGCTACACCTTC. Full variable domain (outside the CDR3, taken from reference TRBV5-4 and TRBJ1-2): ETGVTQSPTHLIKTRGQQVTLRCSSQSGHNTVSWYQQALGQGPQFIFQYYREEENGRGNFPPRFSGLQFPNYSSELNVNALELDDSALYLCASSLGDRVTIGYTFGSGTRLTVV.

This clone occurred a few times. The chain joins TRBV27 to TRBJ1-5; D uncertain. Per the germline V gene, CDR1 is MNHEY and CDR2 is SMNVEV (reference sequence). V dropped 6 bases and J dropped 4 bases, with 13 bases sitting between them. The CDR3 extends over 14 amino acids. DNA of the CDR3: TGTGCCAGCAGCCGCGACGGGTTTAATCAGCCCCAGCATTTT. Amino acids: CASSRDGFNQPQHF.

The rearrangement links TRBV27 to TRBJ2-3; TRBD1 aligns across 7 bases. The CDR3 is 14 residues long. Germline CDR1 reads MNHEY; CDR2 reads SMNVEV (reference sequence). V lost 5 bases and J lost 5; bases outside the gene matches: 7. CDR3 nucleotides: TGTGCCAGCAGTCCCGGACAGGCCGGAGATACGCAGTATTTT. The encoded protein is CASSPGQAGDTQYF.

The genes are TRBV11-2 and TRBJ2-5; 9 bases are shared with TRBD2. The CDR3 spans 15 residues. J lost 5 bases, V lost 5 bases, and 9 bases had no gene match. CDR1 is SGHAT and CDR2 is FQNNGV in the germline V gene. CDR3 DNA sequence: TGTGCCAGCAGCCCCGGACTAGCGCGATGGGAGACCCAGTACTTC. It is translated as CASSPGLARWETQYF.

The chain links TRBV5-1 to TRBJ1-2; D is possibly TRBD1 (6 bases). Germline CDR1 reads SGHRS; CDR2 reads YFSETQ. This CDR3 comprises 15 residues. Trimming stripped 0 bases from V and 3 bases from J, with 12 bases between. CDR3 region: CASSLAGTLYYGYTF. The CDR3 DNA sequence: TGCGCCAGCAGCTTGGCCGGGACACTTTACTATGGCTACACCTTC.

V and J are TRBV25-1 and TRBJ2-5; a weak D match, TRBD2 (5 bases). The DNA matches TRBJ2-7 better at its end, which makes the J call doubtful. The CDR3 extends over 16 amino acids. The germline gives CDR1 MGHDK, CDR2 SYGVNS. This chain's CDR3 is CASSEIEGTRSYEQYF. The CDR3, as DNA: TGTGCCAGCAGTGAAATCGAGGGCACCCGTTCCTACGAGCAGTACTTC.

The V and J genes are TRBV5-1 and TRBJ1-3; 8 nucleotides match TRBD1. CDR3 size: 16 residues. Germline trimming cut 4 bases from V and 0 bases from J; bases unmatched to any gene: 6. Germline CDR1 SGHRS, CDR2 YFSETQ. Written as DNA, the CDR3 is TGCGCCAGCAGCGCCGGACAGGGCATCTCTGGAAACACCATATATTTT. Translation: CASSAGQGISGNTIYF.

The J gene is TRBJ1-2, the V gene TRBV27; D gene ambiguous. Between the trimmed V and J ends, which lost 6 bases and 3 bases, there was a span of 14 bases. The CDR3 totals 14 residues. Germline CDR1 MNHEY, CDR2 SMNVEV (reference sequence). The CDR3, as DNA: TGTGCCAGCAGGCCTTCAGGTTCCGACTATGGCTACACCTTC. As protein: CASRPSGSDYGYTF.

This chain links TRBV5-1 with TRBJ2-2, with a tentative D call TRBD1 (6 bases). Trimming shortened V by 5 bases and J by 4 bases, and 9 bases separated the two germline ends. The CDR3 covers 13 residues. The V gene's germline CDR1 is SGHRS and CDR2 YFSETQ. CDR3 loop: CASRTGFTGELFF. CDR3 DNA: TGCGCCAGCAGAACAGGGTTCACCGGGGAGCTGTTTTTT.

The V call is TRBV5-6, the J call TRBJ1-4, with 7 bases lining up with TRBD1. The CDR3 is 15 residues long. With 4 bases clipped from V and 4 bases from J, the junction kept 7 bases outside the gene matches. Germline V gene data show CDR1 as SGHDT and CDR2 as YYEEEE. The DNA for the CDR3 is TGTGCCAGCAGCGTCAACAGGGGTGGTAATGAAAAACTGTTTTTT. It translates to CASSVNRGGNEKLFF.

This clone was seen more than once but under ten times. A junction boundary mismatches the germline segment, possibly from a read error. The V and J genes are TRBV7-9 and TRBJ1-5, with D possibly being TRBD1 (6 bases). The CDR3 runs to 15 residues. Germline-derived CDR1 and CDR2 are SEHNR and FQNEAQ (reference sequence). CDR3 sequence (DNA): TGTTCCAGCAGCTTCGCGGGGGGCTGGGATCAGCCCCAGCATTTT. Its translation: CSSSFAGGWDQPQHF.

V and J are TRBV23-1 and TRBJ2-7; 10 bases map to TRBD1. TRBV23-1 carries the ORF label, with uncertain function. Trimming removed 8 bases from V and 3 bases from J; junction bases left unmatched: 10. The CDR3 contains 15 residues. CDR3 protein: CASLTRGQGHYEQYF. Written as DNA, the CDR3 is TGCGCCAGCCTAACGAGGGGACAGGGGCACTACGAGCAGTACTTC.

The chain links TRBV9 to TRBJ2-5, with D perhaps matching TRBD1 (6 bases). V was shortened by 4 bases and J by 5 bases, with 18 bases between the two germline ends. The CDR3 runs 15 residues. Germline-derived CDR1 and CDR2 are SGDLS and YYNGEE. Written as DNA, the CDR3 is TGTGCCAGCAGCACCACTAGACAGGCTTGGGAGACCCAGTACTTC. Protein product: CASSTTRQAWETQYF.

V usage is TRBV9 and J usage is TRBJ2-2; D uncertain. V was cut by 5 bases and J by 6 bases, with 5 bases left in between. The CDR3 covers 11 residues. CDR1 is SGDLS, CDR2 YYNGEE, per germline. The CDR3 bases are TGTGCCAGCAGTCGGGCCGGGGAGCTGTTTTTT. This encodes CASSRAGELFF.

This clone turned up a few times. The V call is TRBV7-9, the J call TRBJ1-1; a weak D match, TRBD1 (6 bases). The CDR3 runs 14 residues. V was shortened by 0 bases and J by 6 bases, with 11 bases between the two germline ends. Germline V CDR1 and CDR2: SEHNR, FQNEAQ (reference sequence). CDR3 amino acids: CASSLADSRPEAFF. Written as DNA, the CDR3 is TGTGCCAGCAGCTTAGCGGACAGTAGACCTGAAGCTTTCTTT.

The CDR3 here is CASSPEAGNFGYTF. The CDR3 DNA reads TGCGCCAGCAGCCCAGAAGCAGGGAATTTTGGCTACACCTTC. This chain links TRBV4-1 with TRBJ1-2; D perhaps matches TRBD1 (5 bases). The CDR3 loop spans 14 amino acids. V was clipped by 4 bases and J by 7 bases, with 16 bases between them. Germline V lookup: CDR1 MGHRA, CDR2 YSYEKL.

The rearrangement joins TRBV10-3 to TRBJ1-5; TRBD1 is a possible D gene (5 bases). This CDR3 comprises 14 residues. The germline V gene has CDR1 ENHRY and CDR2 SYGVKD. The V end lost 0 bases, the J end lost 7 bases, and 10 bases lay between the germline ends. CDR3 nucleotide sequence: TGTGCCATCAGTGAGTCGGGGGGGAAGCAGCCCCAGCATTTT. Protein product: CAISESGGKQPQHF.

This chain joins TRBV7-9 and TRBJ2-2; TRBD1 agrees at 7 bases. CDR1 is SEHNR, CDR2 FQNEAQ, per germline (reference sequence). The V gene end was trimmed by 0 bases and the J gene end by 6 bases; junction bases not matched to a gene: 1. The CDR3 runs 14 residues. The CDR3 is CASSLAGGSGELFF. The CDR3 bases are TGTGCCAGCAGCTTAGCAGGGGGCTCCGGGGAGCTGTTTTTT. The full variable domain, rest sourced from reference TRBV7-9 and TRBJ2-2, is DTGVSQNPRHKITKRGQNVTFRCDPISEHNRLYWYRQTLGQGPEFLTYFQNEAQLEKSRLLSDRFSAERPKGSFSTLEIQRTEQGDSAMYLCASSLAGGSGELFFGEGSRLTVL.

The CDR3 region has the DNA TGTGCCAGCAGCTTAGTTGGCGGGACCTACAATGAGCAGTTCTTC. Translating gives CASSLVGGTYNEQFF. The chain joins TRBV7-2 to TRBJ2-1, with D perhaps TRBD2 (6 bases). The length of the CDR3 is 15 residues. Germline-derived CDR1 and CDR2 are SGHTA and FQGNSA. The V end was cut by 1 base, the J end by 2 bases, with 9 bases between.

The genes are TRBV9 and TRBJ2-1, with TRBD2 identical over 9 bases. CDR3 length: 15 residues. The V and J ends lost 0 bases and 9 bases, in that order; junction bases with no gene match: 7. CDR1 and CDR2 (germline): SGDLS, YYNGEE. CDR3 residues: CASSVGGGAMGEQFF. The CDR3 coding sequence is TGTGCCAGCAGCGTAGGCGGGGGGGCAATGGGTGAGCAGTTCTTC.

As regards this clone: One end of the junction is discordant with germline, which a read error may explain. This sequence joins TRBV2 and TRBJ2-3, with D possibly matching TRBD1 (6 bases). Germline CDR1 and CDR2: SNHLY and FYNNEI. The CDR3 totals 15 residues. The CDR3 DNA sequence: TGTGCCAGCAGTTCCCAGGGGAAAGGTGCAGATGCGCAGTATTTT. This gives the protein CASSSQGKGADAQYF.